This T cell receptor (beta chain) was obtained from a study of CD8+CD57+ T cells in acquired aplastic anemia. The sequenced patients had an expansion of CD8+CD57+ cells seen by flow cytometry. Profiling that covered TCR beta VDJ and CDR3 relied on genomic DNA as its template. TCRdb ran MiXCR on the reads and lists one entry per CDR3 protein. This sample carries about 180,000 distinct CDR3 sequences, about three fifths of them seen once, and the ten largest clones take about 42%. The sample consisted of sorted CD4+, CD8+, or CD8+CD57+ T cells (not recorded which) from PBMCs. This clonotype was obtained from a human donor with aplastic anemia.

In DNA form, the CDR3 reads TGTGCCAGCAGCTCCCCTCAGCGAAATGAGCAGTTCTTC. Its translation is CASSSPQRNEQFF. The chain uses TRBV7-2 and TRBJ2-1; unclear D gene. Deletions cut 4 bases from V and 7 bases from J, with 11 bases between. This CDR3 has 13 amino acids. CDR1 is SGHTA and CDR2 is FQGNSA in the germline V gene.